This T cell receptor (beta chain) was retrieved from a study of blood T cell repertoires in COVID-19. Looking at the study overall: Samples taken during acute and convalescent COVID-19 were collected in the United States, Italy and Spain.

CDR3 length: 14 residues. Trimming took off 1 base at V and 2 bases at J, with 9 bases between the two ends. Germline CDR1 is SGHVS and CDR2 is FNYEAQ. Data came from immunoSEQ multiplex PCR; TCRdb stores just in-frame clones and leaves some out. In the table there are under 400,000 clones, roughly 88% of which are singletons. This sequence originates from a woman in her thirties with COVID-19, enrolled during active disease. This chain uses TRBV7-6 with TRBJ2-7; the D gene is possibly TRBD1 (5 bases). What was sequenced was peripheral blood. As DNA, the CDR3 is TGTGCCAGCAGCTTAGTCCAGGGAACCTACGAGCAGTACTTC. This gives the protein CASSLVQGTYEQYF.